The text below deals with one T cell receptor (beta chain). Its antigen remains unknown. Profiling relied on immunoSEQ multiplex PCR, and the TCRdb table lists in-frame clones only, not all of them. The table records roughly 2.1 million clones, about 93% of them present only once. As defined, naive CD8 cells were CD45RO-negative and positively selected for CCR7, with terminally differentiated effector memory CD45RA+ cells excluded. This sample was taken from a study of shared clonotypes between healthy human individuals. Overall study results and limits: Although depth was large, rarefaction showed that sequencing of the sorted subsets was incomplete.

Germline V gene sequence: CDR1 SGDLS, CDR2 YYNGEE. The length of the CDR3 is 18 residues. V was trimmed by 3 bases and J by 0 bases, leaving 20 bases between them. The receptor's source is a man aged 18 to 30 in good health. Some clones in this sample may be carry-over from other donors' samples. The sequencing sample was made of naive CD8+ T cells from PBMCs. V and J are TRBV9 and TRBJ2-3, with D perhaps TRBD2 (6 bases). The CDR3 coding sequence is TGTGCCAGCAGCGCATTCTCGCGGGAAAAGACTAGCACAGATACGCAGTATTTT. Protein product: CASSAFSREKTSTDTQYF. Filled out from reference TRBV9 and TRBJ2-3, the complete variable domain reads DSGVTQTPKHLITATGQRVTLRCSPRSGDLSVYWYQQSLDQGLQFLIQYYNGEERAKGNILERFSAQQFPDLHSELNLSSLELGDSALYFCASSAFSREKTSTDTQYFGPGTRLTVL.